Listed here are 5 T cell receptor beta chains from one sample, sequenced in a study of radiotherapy plus CTLA-4 blockade in lung cancer. The assay was immunoSEQ multiplex PCR, and TCRdb's table has in-frame clones only and misses some. Of approximately 45,000 clones listed, more than 60% are singletons. The source material was peripheral blood, sampled from a patient treated with radiotherapy plus ipilimumab. These receptors all stem from a human donor with non-small cell lung cancer who had a partial response to radiotherapy plus ipilimumab.

This clone occurred many times. This sequence joins TRBV6-5 and TRBJ1-1; the D gene is possibly TRBD1 (6 bases). This CDR3 comprises 14 residues. V lost 7 bases, J lost 0 bases, and 12 bases lay in between. The germline V gene has CDR1 MNHEY and CDR2 SVGAGI. The DNA of the CDR3 is TGTGCCAGCATGCTAGGACAGATGAACACTGAAGCTTTCTTT. Its protein product is CASMLGQMNTEAFF.

This clone has only a few counts. V usage is TRBV5-6 and J usage is TRBJ2-7; perhaps TRBD1 as D (5 bases). There are 16 residues in the CDR3. Germline V CDR1 and CDR2: SGHDT, YYEEEE. V dropped 4 bases and J dropped 8 bases, with 25 bases sitting between them. The CDR3 loop reads CASSPLTERNSYKQYF. Here the CDR3 DNA reads TGTGCCAGCAGCCCGTTGACAGAAAGAAACAGTTACAAGCAGTACTTC. Full variable domain (rest looked up from reference TRBV5-6 and TRBJ2-7): DAGVTQSPTHLIKTRGQQVTLRCSPKSGHDTVSWYQQALGQGPQFIFQYYEEEERQRGNFPDRFSGHQFPNYSSELNVNALLLGDSALYLCASSPLTERNSYKQYFGPGTRLTVT.

This chain uses TRBV29-1 with TRBJ2-1, with a weak D call TRBD2 (5 bases). Trimming removed 8 bases from V and 6 bases from J, with 11 bases in between. Germline loops: CDR1 SQVTM, CDR2 ANQGSEA. CDR3 length: 11 amino acids. The CDR3 protein is CSSTIINEQFF. The CDR3 coding sequence is TGCAGCTCGACTATAATCAATGAGCAGTTCTTC.

The chain joins TRBV4-1 to TRBJ1-2; D remains ambiguous. This CDR3 is built from 15 residues. V was pared by 2 bases and J by 0 bases, with 10 bases between. Germline CDR1 and CDR2: MGHRA and YSYEKL. CDR3 amino acids: CASSQKELANYGYTF. In nucleotides, the CDR3 is TGCGCCAGCAGCCAAAAGGAGTTAGCTAACTATGGCTACACCTTC.

This clone has just a few counts. This rearrangement joins TRBV2 to TRBJ1-3, with a weak D call TRBD1 (5 bases). Per germline, CDR1 SNHLY and CDR2 FYNNEI. V was trimmed by 9 bases and J by 4 bases, leaving 13 bases between them. The CDR3 covers 13 residues. The chain's CDR3 is CASSGTVGNTIYF. CDR3 DNA: TGTGCCAGTTCCGGGACTGTAGGAAACACCATATATTTT.